The 23 T cell receptor beta chains below were found in one sample sequenced in a study of T-cell reconstitution after alpha-beta-depleted transplantation in children. Unique molecular identifiers featured in how the TCRbeta library was prepared. TCRdb called the PCR reads again in MiXCR, with one record for every CDR3 protein. The sample lists roughly 590,000 distinct CDR3 sequences; roughly 15% were seen once. Specimen: PBMCs from the stem cell graft donor, collected from the stem cell graft. These receptor sequences come from a human donor who donated a stem cell graft to a child with acute myeloid leukemia.

This clonotype was picked up a small number of times. The chain uses TRBV5-1 and TRBJ2-5, with 11 bases lining up with TRBD2. The V gene's germline CDR1 is SGHRS and CDR2 YFSETQ. The CDR3 runs to 15 residues. J gave up 5 bases and V 3 bases, and 6 bases lay outside the gene matches. The CDR3: CASSSGTSGWETQYF. CDR3 coding DNA: TGCGCCAGCAGCTCAGGGACTAGCGGTTGGGAGACCCAGTACTTC.

The rearrangement joins TRBV6-1 to TRBJ2-7; TRBD1 might be the D (5 bases). Trimming shortened V by 6 bases and J by 2 bases, and 14 bases separated the two germline ends. This CDR3 comprises 14 residues. CDR1 is MNHNS and CDR2 is SASEGT in the germline V gene. CDR3 region: CASRRQGTPYEQYF. The CDR3 DNA reads TGTGCCAGCAGGCGCCAGGGTACCCCCTACGAGCAGTACTTC.

V gene TRBV7-2 combines with J gene TRBJ2-5, with 8 bases matching TRBD2. In germline, CDR1 is SGHTA, CDR2 FQGNSA. V was pared by 3 bases and J by 5 bases, with 8 bases of the junction left unmatched. The CDR3 has 15 amino acids. The DNA of the CDR3 is TGTGCCAGCAGCTTTATCGGGGGGGCGTTTGAGACCCAGTACTTC. This translates into CASSFIGGAFETQYF. The whole variable domain, filled in from reference TRBV7-2 and TRBJ2-5, reads GAGVSQSPSNKVTEKGKDVELRCDPISGHTALYWYRQSLGQGLEFLIYFQGNSAPDKSGLPSDRFSAERTGGSVSTLTIQRTQQEDSAVYLCASSFIGGAFETQYFGPGTRLLVL.

This clonotype occurred a few times. This chain connects TRBV7-2 to TRBJ2-7, with 7 nucleotides matching TRBD1. V shed 1 base, J shed 2 bases, and the junction held 2 bases outside the gene matches. CDR1 is SGHTA, CDR2 FQGNSA, per germline. The CDR3 covers 14 residues. CDR3 sequence reads: CASSLDGTAYEQYF. The CDR3 DNA reads TGTGCCAGCAGCTTAGATGGGACAGCCTACGAGCAGTACTTC. Full variable domain (rest looked up from reference TRBV7-2 and TRBJ2-7): GAGVSQSPSNKVTEKGKDVELRCDPISGHTALYWYRQSLGQGLEFLIYFQGNSAPDKSGLPSDRFSAERTGGSVSTLTIQRTQQEDSAVYLCASSLDGTAYEQYFGPGTRLTVT.

Only a few counts were recorded for this clonotype. V gene TRBV4-3 combines with J gene TRBJ2-1; D gene unclear. The CDR3 is 15 residues long. With 0 bases removed from V and 9 bases from J, the gap between germline ends came to 15 bases. The germline gives CDR1 LGHNA, CDR2 YSLEER. The CDR3: CASSQDLIGKREQFF. As DNA, the CDR3 is TGCGCCAGCAGCCAAGATCTTATAGGGAAACGTGAGCAGTTCTTC.

The gene calls are TRBV29-1 and TRBJ2-3; possibly TRBD1 or TRBD2 for D (6 bases each). Germline CDR1 SQVTM, CDR2 ANQGSEA. V lost 6 bases and J 3 bases, leaving 13 bases between the germline ends. The CDR3 extends over 13 amino acids. The chain's CDR3 is CSVDLGGTDTQYF. CDR3 coding DNA: TGCAGCGTGGACTTAGGGGGGACAGATACGCAGTATTTT.

This clonotype was seen at least ten times. The CDR3 is CASSPWDREQYF. The CDR3 bases are TGTGCCAGCAGCCCCTGGGACCGCGAGCAGTACTTC. This chain links TRBV7-9 with TRBJ2-7, with D perhaps assigned TRBD1 or TRBD2 (5 bases each). The CDR3 runs 12 residues. The V gene's germline CDR1 is SEHNR and CDR2 FQNEAQ (reference sequence). Trimming took off 5 bases at V and 6 bases at J, with 11 bases between the two ends.

This clonotype has a handful of counts. This is likely a read error, given that the CDR3 carries no conserved phenylalanine or tryptophan at its end. No DNA is shown, since the ends of the CDR3 on it are uncertain; the CDR3 is the one TCRdb lists. V usage is TRBV29-1 and J usage is TRBJ1-1; the table's D call, TRBD1, was not checked against the DNA. The CDR3 extends over 13 residues, inclusive of both ends. Germline CDR1 reads SQVTM; CDR2 reads ANQGSEA. This chain's CDR3 is CSVEEVPQGTVGY.

This clonotype was detected ten times or more. The CDR3 here is CSARRDTARETQYF. The CDR3 nucleotides read TGCAGTGCTAGACGGGACACGGCCCGAGAGACCCAGTACTTC. The chain combines TRBV20-1 with TRBJ2-5, with D perhaps TRBD1 (6 bases). Germline loops: CDR1 DFQATT, CDR2 SNEGSKA (reference sequence). The CDR3 runs 14 residues. Between the trimmed V and J ends, which lost 2 bases and 4 bases, there was a span of 14 bases.

The chain uses TRBV5-1 and TRBJ1-5, with D maybe TRBD1 (6 bases). CDR1 is SGHRS and CDR2 is YFSETQ in the germline V gene. The CDR3 consists of 13 residues. Trimming shortened V by 0 bases and J by 6 bases, and 7 bases separated the two germline ends. CDR3 sequence (DNA): TGCGCCAGCAGCTTGGAGGGGGTTCAGCCCCAGCATTTT. Residues: CASSLEGVQPQHF.

A few counts support this clonotype. The chain is built from TRBV6-2 or TRBV6-3 and TRBJ1-1; 8 nucleotides agree with TRBD1. Germline CDR1 reads MNHEY; CDR2 reads SVGEGT. CDR3 length: 13 residues. The CDR3 region has the DNA TGTGCAACAAGGGACAGGATGAACACTGAAGCTTTCTTT. This sequence encodes CATRDRMNTEAFF.

This clonotype was picked up a small number of times. The V call is TRBV20-1, the J call TRBJ2-3; D might be TRBD1 or TRBD2, each matching 6 bases. With 5 bases removed from V and 0 bases from J, the gap between germline ends came to 15 bases. Germline V gene sequence: CDR1 DFQATT, CDR2 SNEGSKA (reference sequence). CDR3 size: 15 residues. The CDR3 is CSARSSGASTDTQYF. CDR3 in DNA: TGCAGTGCTCGATCCTCGGGGGCGAGCACAGATACGCAGTATTTT.

This clonotype was recorded many times. The chain joins TRBV29-1 to TRBJ2-3; D is ambiguous. The CDR3 sequence is 11 residues long. In germline, CDR1 is SQVTM, CDR2 ANQGSEA. Trimming shortened V by 6 bases and J by 1 base, and 5 bases separated the two germline ends. Here the CDR3 reads CSVKGTDTQYF. DNA of the CDR3: TGCAGCGTGAAGGGCACAGATACGCAGTATTTT.

This clonotype came up many times. The gene calls are TRBV20-1 and TRBJ2-7; D gene uncertain. This CDR3 region has 15 residues. V dropped 3 bases and J dropped 0 bases, with 15 bases sitting between them. Germline loops: CDR1 DFQATT, CDR2 SNEGSKA (reference sequence). The CDR3 loop reads CSASDQVSSSYEQYV. CDR3 nucleotide sequence: TGCAGTGCTAGTGACCAGGTTTCGAGCTCCTACGAGCAGTACGTC.

Remarks on this clonotype: This clone may be a read error of a much larger clone one base away. This sequence joins TRBV7-6 and TRBJ2-1; the D gene is possibly TRBD2 (5 bases). The germline V and J ends were trimmed by 5 bases and 0 bases, with 5 bases remaining between them. CDR1 is SGHVS, CDR2 FNYEAQ, per germline. The CDR3 runs 13 residues. The CDR3 here is CASSTSSYNEQFF. The CDR3 bases are TGTGCCAGCAGCACTAGCTCCTACAATGAGCAGTTCTTC.

There are many counts of this clonotype. V gene TRBV20-1 combines with J gene TRBJ1-1; D is undetermined. V was clipped by 1 base and J by 7 bases, with 10 bases between them. The CDR3 totals 12 residues. Germline values: CDR1 DFQATT, CDR2 SNEGSKA (reference sequence). CDR3 residues: CSARGWRDEAFF. As DNA, the CDR3 is TGCAGTGCTAGAGGGTGGAGGGATGAAGCTTTCTTT.

The V and J genes are TRBV6-6 and TRBJ1-1; no reliable D call. The CDR3 totals 12 residues. The ends were cut back, 2 bases at V and 5 bases at J, with 6 bases in the middle. CDR1 and CDR2 (germline): MNHNY, SVGAGI (reference sequence). The CDR3 is CASSYAQTEAFF. CDR3 in DNA: TGTGCCAGCAGTTACGCACAGACTGAAGCTTTCTTT.

This clonotype was seen repeatedly, ten times or more. The junction differs from germline at one of its ends, possibly a read error. The CDR3 reads CASSLGGIQPQHF. The CDR3 DNA is TGTGCCAGCAGCTTAGGAGGGATTCAGCCCCAGCATTTT. The chain joins TRBV12-3 or TRBV12-4 to TRBJ1-5; D not resolved. The CDR3 sequence is 13 residues long.

The chain has TRBV6-2 or TRBV6-3 and TRBJ1-1, with no clear D. The CDR3 sequence is 14 residues long. Trimming stripped 7 bases from V and 1 base from J, with 13 bases between. Germline V CDR1 and CDR2: MNHEY, SVGEGT. The CDR3 coding sequence is TGTGCCAGCACCGAACCCCGCGGGAACACTGAAGCTTTCTTT. Translating it yields CASTEPRGNTEAFF.

This clonotype came up many times. The rearrangement links TRBV6-1 to TRBJ1-1; the D is unclear. Trimming removed 6 bases at V and 1 base at J, with 12 bases between. Looked up from germline, CDR1 is MNHNS and CDR2 is SASEGT. The CDR3 extends over 14 amino acids. CDR3 amino acids: CASSLQFPNTEAFF. In DNA, the CDR3 is TGTGCCAGCAGCCTACAGTTTCCGAACACTGAAGCTTTCTTT.

This clonotype was observed many times. This chain joins TRBV20-1 and TRBJ2-5; D is uncertain. CDR3 length: 12 residues. Germline V gene data show CDR1 as DFQATT and CDR2 as SNEGSKA (reference sequence). The V gene lost 2 bases and the J gene lost 1 base, with 5 bases spanning the gap. This CDR3 reads CSARSLQETQYF. Written as DNA, the CDR3 is TGCAGTGCTAGATCCCTCCAAGAGACCCAGTACTTC.

This clonotype was seen many times. The chain uses TRBV20-1 and TRBJ2-7; D is uncertain. V was shortened by 7 bases and J by 0 bases, with 16 bases between the two germline ends. Germline V CDR1 and CDR2: DFQATT, SNEGSKA (reference sequence). The length of the CDR3 is 14 residues. DNA of the CDR3: TGCAGTGGAGTCGATTTCGACCTCTCCTACGAGCAGTACTTC. Translation: CSGVDFDLSYEQYF.

The sample holds many counts of this clonotype. The gene calls are TRBV12-3 or TRBV12-4 and TRBJ1-2; no reliable D call. CDR3 length equals 13 residues. The V end was cut by 1 base, the J end by 6 bases, with 9 bases between. The CDR3 bases are TGTGCCAGCAGTTTAGGTGGGGTGGATGGCTACACCTTC. It is translated as CASSLGGVDGYTF.